What follows are 17 T cell receptor beta chains derived from one specimen sequenced in a study of regulatory T cells in long-lasting Graves disease. The TCR beta library used iRepertoire HTBI primers with Arm-PCR amplification of CDR3. TCRdb re-called the multiplex PCR reads through MiXCR, storing one row per CDR3 protein. Among under 450,000 distinct CDR3 sequences listed, around a quarter were seen once. The time point denotes: persistent/refractory GD, antithyroid drugs over 5 years with positive TRAb. Researchers made the TCR library from RNA that was extracted from PBMCs. Sequencing was performed on peripheral blood mononuclear cells (PBMCs), taken when the disease was refractory, from a patient treated with antithyroid drugs. All receptors come from a female donor with Graves disease.

The genes are TRBV20-1 and TRBJ2-3; 7 positions match TRBD2. The CDR3 runs 16 residues. J was trimmed by 0 bases and V by 2 bases; bases with no gene match: 8. Germline CDR1 reads DFQATT; CDR2 reads SNEGSKA (reference sequence). The CDR3 is CSARNPLATSTDTQYF. CDR3 nucleotide sequence: TGCAGTGCTAGAAACCCACTAGCGACTAGCACAGATACGCAGTATTTT.

Ten or more counts support this clonotype. The J gene is TRBJ2-4, the V gene TRBV3-1; D call uncertain. Germline V gives CDR1 LGHDT, CDR2 YNNKEL (reference sequence). The ends were cut back, 0 bases at V and 2 bases at J, with 5 bases in the middle. The CDR3 totals 14 residues. CDR3 sequence (DNA): TGTGCCAGCAGCCAAGAAGGTTCCAAAAACATTCAGTACTTC. It translates to CASSQEGSKNIQYF.

The chain is built from TRBV5-1 and TRBJ2-2; 9 positions match TRBD2. The germline V gene has CDR1 SGHRS and CDR2 YFSETQ. The CDR3 loop spans 15 amino acids. The V gene end was trimmed by 2 bases and the J gene end by 4 bases; junction bases not matched to a gene: 3. CDR3 loop: CASSFRGRGTGELFF. The CDR3 DNA reads TGCGCCAGCAGCTTCCGCGGGAGGGGCACCGGGGAGCTGTTTTTT.

Concerning this clonotype: Given a much more abundant clone one base away, this may be a read error. The chain joins TRBV6-4 to TRBJ1-4; D is unclear. This CDR3 is built from 14 residues. CDR1 MRHNA and CDR2 SNTAGT come from the germline V gene. This chain's CDR3 is CASSEMDGNGKLFF. CDR3 coding DNA: TGTGCCAGCAGTGAGATGGACGGGAATGGAAAACTGTTTTTT.

This chain uses TRBV7-8 with TRBJ1-1; TRBD1 aligns across 7 bases. This CDR3 contains 15 residues. Trimming cost V 5 bases and J 6 bases; bases outside gene matches: 12. CDR1 SGHVS and CDR2 FQNEAQ come from the germline V gene. The CDR3, as DNA: TGTGCCAGCAGCCCTCCGGGACAGCTACTCGCTGAAGCTTTCTTT. Its protein is CASSPPGQLLAEAFF.

J is TRBJ1-1 and V is TRBV6-5; D ambiguous. This CDR3 comprises 16 residues. The germline V gene has CDR1 MNHEY and CDR2 SVGAGI. With 4 bases removed from V and 1 base from J, the gap between germline ends came to 16 bases. CDR3 region: CASSSYEGIPNTEAFF. The DNA of the CDR3 is TGTGCCAGCAGTTCATATGAGGGAATCCCGAACACTGAAGCTTTCTTT.

This clonotype was counted at least ten times. The chain has TRBV2 and TRBJ1-4, with D possibly matching TRBD1 (5 bases). From germline, CDR1 is SNHLY and CDR2 FYNNEI. The ends were cut back, 7 bases at V and 3 bases at J, with 12 bases in the middle. CDR3 length equals 14 residues. The CDR3 protein is CASKEGLANEKLFF. CDR3 nucleotides: TGTGCCAGCAAGGAGGGGTTGGCTAATGAAAAACTGTTTTTT. The variable domain in full, with the rest retrieved from reference TRBV2 and TRBJ1-4, is EPEVTQTPSHQVTQMGQEVILRCVPISNHLYFYWYRQILGQKVEFLVSFYNNEISEKSEIFDDQFSVERPDGSNFTLKIRSTKLEDSAMYFCASKEGLANEKLFFGSGTQLSVL.

The rearrangement uses TRBV20-1 and TRBJ1-1; D unresolved. With 5 bases removed from V and 1 base from J, the gap between germline ends came to 14 bases. Germline V gives CDR1 DFQATT, CDR2 SNEGSKA (reference sequence). There are 14 residues in the CDR3. The CDR3 coding sequence is TGCAGTGCTGACTCTGGGGAGGGGAACACTGAAGCTTTCTTT. This codes for CSADSGEGNTEAFF.

This clonotype has at least ten counts. The genes are TRBV27 and TRBJ1-4; D remains unclear. CDR1 and CDR2 from the germline V gene are MNHEY and SMNVEV (reference sequence). V lost 5 bases, J lost 5 bases, and 9 bases lay in between. This CDR3 has 13 residues. CDR3 DNA: TGTGCCAGCAGTCGACGTGAAAATGAAAAACTGTTTTTT. Its translation is CASSRRENEKLFF. Looking up the rest from reference TRBV27 and TRBJ1-4 gives the full variable domain: EAQVTQNPRYLITVTGKKLTVTCSQNMNHEYMSWYRQDPGLGLRQIYYSMNVEVTDKGDVPEGYKVSRKEKRNFPLILESPSPNQTSLYFCASSRRENEKLFFGSGTQLSVL.

This clonotype has only a few counts. The chain employs TRBV25-1 and TRBJ2-4, with D maybe TRBD2 (6 bases). Germline lookup yields CDR1 MGHDK and CDR2 SYGVNS. The CDR3 is made up of 13 amino acids. Trimming pared 7 bases from V and 0 bases from J, leaving 7 bases between. CDR3 in DNA: TGTGCCAGCAAGGGACTAGCCAAAAACATTCAGTACTTC. Translating it yields CASKGLAKNIQYF.

In its sample, this clonotype was seen many times. The chain recombines TRBV20-1 with TRBJ2-7; 10 bases match TRBD2. The V gene's germline CDR1 is DFQATT and CDR2 SNEGSKA (reference sequence). CDR3 length: 14 amino acids. Germline trimming cut 3 bases from V and 3 bases from J; bases unmatched to any gene: 5. In DNA form, the CDR3 reads TGCAGTGCTAGTACTAGCGGGACGATCTACGAGCAGTACTTC. Encoded protein: CSASTSGTIYEQYF.

This chain links TRBV27 with TRBJ1-4; possibly TRBD1 for D (5 bases). The CDR3 contains 15 residues. Deletions cut 2 bases from V and 5 bases from J, with 12 bases between. Germline V lookup: CDR1 MNHEY, CDR2 SMNVEV (reference sequence). CDR3 loop: CASSLTGAPNEKLFF. The CDR3 DNA is TGTGCCAGCAGTTTAACAGGCGCCCCAAATGAAAAACTGTTTTTT.

This clonotype was seen many times. The chain combines TRBV28 with TRBJ1-5, with D possibly matching TRBD1 (6 bases). Trimming removed 6 bases from V and 3 bases from J, with 15 bases in between. Germline V lookup: CDR1 MDHEN, CDR2 SYDVKM. This CDR3 spans 15 amino acids. The CDR3 sequence is CASRLQRGINQPQHF. The DNA of the CDR3 is TGTGCCAGCAGGCTCCAGAGGGGGATCAATCAGCCCCAGCATTTT.

This chain uses TRBV20-1 with TRBJ1-4; D gene uncertain. The ends were cut back, 6 bases at V and 7 bases at J, with 18 bases in the middle. Germline V CDR1 and CDR2: DFQATT, SNEGSKA (reference sequence). The CDR3 runs to 14 residues. CDR3 protein: CSAPDGTHAEKLFF. The CDR3 coding sequence is TGCAGTGCCCCCGACGGAACGCACGCTGAAAAACTGTTTTTT.

Remarks on this clonotype: This may arise from a read error, as a much more abundant clone is one base away. CDR3 in amino acids: CASSQMQQGQGTQYF. In nucleotides, the CDR3 is TGTGCCAGCAGCCAAATGCAACAGGGGCAAGGGACCCAGTACTTC. The genes are TRBV14 and TRBJ2-5, with 7 bases aligning to TRBD1. The CDR3 spans 15 residues. Germline values: CDR1 SGHDN, CDR2 FVKESK.

The chain carries TRBV5-1 and TRBJ1-2; TRBD1 aligns across 10 bases. V dropped 4 bases and J dropped 7; count of bases not matched to a gene: 10. The CDR3 contains 15 residues. Looked up from germline, CDR1 is SGHRS and CDR2 is YFSETQ. The CDR3, as DNA: TGCGCCAGCAGCCCGGGACAGGGGAATATTCGTGGCTACACCTTC. It codes for CASSPGQGNIRGYTF.

As regards this clonotype: One end of the junction fails to match germline, which may point to a read error. The V call is TRBV5-1, the J call TRBJ2-6; possible D gene TRBD2, 6 bases. Germline loops: CDR1 SGHRS, CDR2 YFSETQ. The CDR3 is made up of 15 amino acids. CDR3 sequence reads: CASRNRGSGASVLTF. The CDR3 bases are TGCGCCAGCAGGAATCGGGGGTCTGGGGCCAGCGTCCTGACTTTC.